This entry lists 19 T cell receptor beta chains sequenced from one sample in a study of blood T cell repertoires in COVID-19. The assay was immunoSEQ multiplex PCR, and TCRdb's table has in-frame clones only and misses some. The data show under 200,000 clones, about 83% seen once. Input material: peripheral blood. These TCRs come from a human donor in a cohort sampled during active COVID-19.

The V gene is TRBV9, the J gene TRBJ1-1; D is uncertain. The CDR3 covers 13 residues. Per the germline V gene, CDR1 is SGDLS and CDR2 is YYNGEE. V lost 4 bases and J 1 base, leaving 8 bases between the germline ends. The CDR3 DNA is TGTGCCAGCAGCCGGGCGGGGAACACTGAAGCTTTCTTT. Protein: CASSRAGNTEAFF.

This clone was detected a few times. CDR3 region: CASSLGRGDSPLHF. The CDR3 nucleotides are TGTGCCAGCAGCTTAGGGAGGGGTGATTCACCCCTCCACTTT. The rearrangement links TRBV7-9 to TRBJ1-6; D perhaps matches TRBD1 (5 bases). This CDR3 is built from 14 residues. The V and J ends lost 1 base and 8 bases respectively, with 9 bases between them. The germline gives CDR1 SEHNR, CDR2 FQNEAQ (reference sequence).

In this sample, this clone turned up a few times. Distinct nucleotide sequences in the sample also encode this CDR3. This chain links TRBV9 with TRBJ1-6; perhaps TRBD1 as D (5 bases). This CDR3 comprises 14 residues. The germline V gene has CDR1 SGDLS and CDR2 YYNGEE. V was clipped by 2 bases and J by 6 bases, with 9 bases between them. CDR3 residues: CASSVTGFNSPLHF. In DNA form, the CDR3 reads TGTGCCAGCAGCGTTACAGGATTTAATTCACCCCTCCACTTT.

The chain links TRBV5-4 to TRBJ2-7; the D gene is possibly TRBD2 (5 bases). Trimming removed 0 bases at V and 3 bases at J, with 10 bases between. The CDR3 loop spans 14 amino acids. Germline-derived CDR1 and CDR2 are SGHNT and YYREEE (reference sequence). The CDR3 region has the DNA TGTGCCAGCAGCTTGGGAACGGACTTCTACGAGCAGTACTTC. This sequence encodes CASSLGTDFYEQYF.

The V call is TRBV7-2, the J call TRBJ2-7; unclear D gene. The CDR3 totals 12 residues. V was shortened by 5 bases and J by 5 bases, with 10 bases between the two germline ends. Germline V CDR1 and CDR2: SGHTA, FQGNSA. This CDR3 reads CASSPRSNEQYF. In DNA, the CDR3 is TGTGCCAGCAGCCCCCGGTCCAACGAGCAGTACTTC.

V usage is TRBV6-4 and J usage is TRBJ1-1; a weak D match, TRBD1 (6 bases). Germline values: CDR1 MRHNA, CDR2 SNTAGT. The V end was cut by 0 bases, the J end by 1 base, with 9 bases between. This CDR3 has 15 amino acids. The CDR3 reads CASSDSSQGNTEAFF. CDR3 DNA: TGTGCCAGCAGTGACTCGTCACAGGGGAACACTGAAGCTTTCTTT.

The genes are TRBV6-1 and TRBJ2-7; D is perhaps TRBD2 (7 bases). Germline assignment: CDR1 MNHNS and CDR2 SASEGT. The CDR3 spans 16 residues. Trimming took off 2 bases at V and 6 bases at J, with 20 bases between the two ends. The CDR3 region is CASSERGGMTLREQYF. The CDR3 nucleotides read TGTGCCAGCAGTGAAAGGGGGGGGATGACCTTACGCGAGCAGTACTTC.

The chain is built from TRBV4-3 and TRBJ2-2; a possible D gene is TRBD2 (6 bases). The V gene lost 4 bases and the J gene lost 0 bases, with 9 bases spanning the gap. Germline loops: CDR1 LGHNA, CDR2 YSLEER. The CDR3 runs 15 residues. Here the CDR3 DNA reads TGCGCCAGCAGCCTAGGACTACCGAACACCGGGGAGCTGTTTTTT. Translated, it gives CASSLGLPNTGELFF.

The chain recombines TRBV11-2 with TRBJ1-2; no clear D gene. CDR1 and CDR2 from the germline V gene are SGHAT and FQNNGV. There are 14 residues in the CDR3. Between the trimmed V and J ends, which lost 5 bases and 1 base, there was a span of 11 bases. CDR3 loop: CASSPIGSNYGYTF. Here the CDR3 DNA reads TGTGCCAGCAGCCCTATTGGGAGTAACTATGGCTACACCTTC.

This rearrangement joins TRBV19 to TRBJ2-7; 9 bases fit TRBD1. CDR1 and CDR2 (germline): LNHDA, SQIVND (reference sequence). With V trimmed by 4 bases and J by 2 bases, 6 bases remained unmatched. The CDR3 is 15 residues long. CDR3 sequence: CASSTRDRVPYEQYF. CDR3 bases: TGTGCCAGTAGTACACGGGACAGGGTACCCTACGAGCAGTACTTC.

The chain recombines TRBV2 with TRBJ1-5, with D uncertain. Looked up from germline, CDR1 is SNHLY and CDR2 is FYNNEI. The CDR3 sequence is 12 residues long. The V and J ends lost 7 bases and 3 bases respectively, with 7 bases between them. The CDR3 nucleotides are TGTGCCAGCAAACAGATCAATCAGCCCCAGCATTTT. As protein: CASKQINQPQHF.

The chain uses TRBV5-1 and TRBJ2-7; 8 bases agree with TRBD1. The CDR3 is 14 amino acids. Germline CDR1 and CDR2: SGHRS and YFSETQ. Losses at the gene ends were 0 bases for V and 5 bases for J; bases not matched to a gene: 4. The CDR3 spells CASSLGTGLDEQYF. The CDR3 DNA follows: TGCGCCAGCAGCTTGGGGACAGGGTTGGACGAGCAGTACTTC.

V is TRBV3-1 (or the pseudogene TRBV3-2) and J is TRBJ2-1; 9 positions match TRBD2. CDR3 length: 16 residues. The germline CDR1 and CDR2 sequences are LGHDT and YNNKEL (reference sequence). Trimming at V came to 0 bases and at J to 4 bases, leaving 4 bases not matched to a gene. The CDR3 bases are TGTGCCAGCAGCCAAGACCCTAGCGGGATGTACAATGAGCAGTTCTTC. Encoded protein: CASSQDPSGMYNEQFF.

Here the CDR3 DNA reads TGCGCCAGCAGCTTAACAGCTAACTATGGCTACACCTTC. Translating gives CASSLTANYGYTF. This sequence joins TRBV5-1 and TRBJ1-2; D is unclear. Looked up from germline, CDR1 is SGHRS and CDR2 is YFSETQ. CDR3 length equals 13 residues. Trimming took 2 bases from V and 0 from J, leaving 5 bases between them.

The chain joins TRBV7-8 to TRBJ2-3, with 10 positions matching TRBD1. Per the germline V gene, CDR1 is SGHVS and CDR2 is FQNEAQ. The CDR3 is 17 residues long. The junction had 7 bases not matched to a gene; V was cut back by 3 bases and J by 1 base. Written as DNA, the CDR3 is TGTGCCAGCAGCTTTAACCCCGGGACAGGGGGCACAGATACGCAGTATTTT. This translates into CASSFNPGTGGTDTQYF.

The chain is built from TRBV6-5 and TRBJ2-4, with 12 bases that match TRBD1. V gave up 6 bases and J gave up 15 bases; unmatched junction bases: 9. The CDR3 extends over 13 amino acids. From germline, CDR1 is MNHEY and CDR2 SVGAGI. The CDR3 DNA is TGTGCCAGCAGCCTAACCGGGACAGGGGGCTGGTACTTC. It is translated as CASSLTGTGGWYF.

The chain recombines TRBV19 with TRBJ2-2, with D possibly matching TRBD1 (6 bases). V was shortened by 0 bases and J by 7 bases, with 9 bases between the two germline ends. The CDR3 is 14 residues long. The germline V gene encodes CDR1 LNHDA and CDR2 SQIVND (reference sequence). DNA for the CDR3: TGTGCCAGTAGTATAGAAGGGGGTGTCGGGGAGCTGTTTTTT. Its translation is CASSIEGGVGELFF.

CDR3 amino acids: CTSSRRLAVSYEQYF. CDR3 DNA: TGCACCAGCAGTAGGAGACTAGCGGTCTCCTACGAGCAGTACTTC. The chain employs TRBV1 and TRBJ2-7; the table's D gene call, TRBD2, was not cross checked with the DNA. TRBV1 is shown as a pseudogene. The CDR3 contains 15 residues.

This clone was detected once. The chain carries TRBV19 and TRBJ2-7; perhaps TRBD2 as D (6 bases). This CDR3 spans 14 amino acids. CDR1 and CDR2 from the germline V gene are LNHDA and SQIVND (reference sequence). Trimming stripped 3 bases from V and 3 bases from J, with 12 bases between. Here the CDR3 DNA reads TGTGCCAGTAGTATGGTTCTAGCGAACTACGAGCAGTACTTC. Its translation is CASSMVLANYEQYF.